Listed below are T cell receptor beta chains from one sample, sequenced in a study of metastatic and nonmetastatic thyroid tumors. MiXCR re-clonotyped the PCR reads for TCRdb. The data contain some 26,000 clones, around 3.9% of them singletons. Sequenced: blood. These receptors were collected from a male donor with papillary thyroid cancer or a benign thyroid nodule (not recorded which). Some clones in this sample may be carry-over from other donors' samples. CDR3s include the opening cysteine and the closing phenylalanine or tryptophan. Each record gives: clone size, D gene, V gene, CDR3 length, J gene, CDR3 protein, CDR3 DNA. D genes are given only for firm matches. Expanded clones are given a class, and other clones once, few, many or no size at all.

many	NA	TRBV5-1	16	TRBJ2-5	CASSFGGDTYQETQYF	TGCGCCAGCAGCTTCGGCGGAGACACGTACCAAGAGACCCAGTACTTC
many	TRBD1	TRBV29-1	16	TRBJ1-2	CSVVGQGAGYGYGYTF	TGCAGCGTTGTAGGACAGGGGGCTGGGTATGGTTATGGCTACACCTTC
few	NA	TRBV9	15	TRBJ1-5	CASSVNGNSNQPQHF	TGTGCCAGCAGCGTAAACGGAAATAGCAATCAGCCCCAGCATTTT
NA	TRBD2	TRBV15	16	TRBJ2-2	CATYGLAGWNTGELFF	TGTGCCACCTACGGACTAGCGGGATGGAACACCGGGGAGCTGTTTTTT
NA	NA	TRBV5-1	16	TRBJ1-4	CASGPGSVEVREKLFF	TGCGCCAGTGGACCCGGAAGTGTGGAAGTGCGTGAAAAACTGTTTTTT
many	TRBD1	TRBV20-1	13	TRBJ1-5	CSATGQGNQPQHF	TGCAGTGCTACGGGACAGGGTAATCAGCCCCAGCATTTT
NA	TRBD1	TRBV12-5	14	TRBJ1-2	CASGFGRGFYGYTF	TGTGCTAGTGGTTTCGGCAGGGGGTTCTATGGCTACACCTTC
medium-sized	NA	TRBV11-3	13	TRBJ1-6	CASSLVTDSPLHF	TGTGCCAGCAGCTTAGTAACGGATTCACCCCTCCACTTT
medium-sized	TRBD1	TRBV6-1	17	TRBJ1-6	CASSERTGTVYNSPLHF	TGTGCCAGCAGTGAAAGAACCGGGACAGTCTATAATTCACCCCTCCACTTT
NA	TRBD2	TRBV12-3/TRBV12-4	15	TRBJ2-1	CASSPQAGVSDEQFF	TGTGCCAGCAGTCCGCAAGCGGGAGTCTCGGATGAGCAGTTCTTC
NA	NA	TRBV28	17	TRBJ2-1	CASSPSAVLLSYNEQFF	TGTGCCAGCAGCCCCTCGGCGGTGTTATTATCCTACAATGAGCAGTTCTTC
NA	TRBD2	TRBV6-1	15	TRBJ2-5	CASTLSGRVEETQYF	TGTGCCAGCACTCTAAGCGGGAGGGTAGAGGAGACCCAGTACTTC
few	TRBD2	TRBV11-1	17	TRBJ2-3	CASSLELAGGPGDTQYF	TGTGCCAGCAGCTTAGAGTTAGCGGGAGGGCCAGGAGATACGCAGTATTTT
many	TRBD2	TRBV10-2	16	TRBJ2-3	CASSEWVAGDRDTQYF	TGCGCCAGCAGTGAGTGGGTAGCGGGAGACAGAGATACGCAGTATTTT
many	TRBD2	TRBV7-2	14	TRBJ2-5	CASSLAGGLETQYF	TGTGCCAGCTCCCTAGCGGGAGGGTTGGAGACCCAGTACTTC
NA	NA	TRBV7-2	11	TRBJ2-3	CASTTVNTQYF	TGTGCCAGCACGACGGTGAATACGCAGTATTTT
NA	NA	TRBV4-1	16	TRBJ2-2	CASSQEGGSNTGELFF	TGCGCCAGCAGCCAAGAGGGCGGATCGAACACCGGGGAGCTGTTTTTT
few	TRBD2	TRBV18	15	TRBJ2-5	CASSPQGTSGETQYF	TGTGCCAGCTCACCGCAAGGAACTAGCGGAGAGACCCAGTACTTC
many	TRBD1	TRBV6-1	14	TRBJ2-7	CASGFGTGFNEQYF	TGTGCCAGCGGTTTCGGGACAGGGTTTAACGAGCAGTACTTC
NA	TRBD2	TRBV6-1	14	TRBJ2-7	CASTRLAGSYEQYF	TGTGCCAGTACCCGACTAGCGGGATCCTACGAGCAGTACTTC
few	NA	TRBV24-1	14	TRBJ1-3	CATPRSSSGNTIYF	TGTGCCACCCCTCGCTCGAGCTCTGGAAACACCATATATTTT
many	TRBD2	TRBV6-4	15	TRBJ2-1	CAIPLFWREGNEQFF	TGTGCCATCCCCCTTTTCTGGCGGGAGGGAAATGAGCAGTTCTTC
many	NA	TRBV19	13	TRBJ2-5	CASSIVNQETQYF	TGTGCCAGTAGTATAGTCAACCAAGAGACCCAGTACTTC
many	TRBD1	TRBV28	16	TRBJ2-5	CASSPDRGRDQETQYF	TGTGCCAGCAGTCCGGACAGGGGGCGGGACCAAGAGACCCAGTACTTC
many	NA	TRBV3-1	13	TRBJ2-5	CASSQNSRETQYF	TGTGCCAGCAGCCAAAACTCGCGGGAGACCCAGTACTTC
few	TRBD1	TRBV24-1	15	TRBJ2-5	CATSSTQGATETQYF	TGTGCCACCAGTTCAACACAGGGGGCCACAGAGACCCAGTACTTC
few	TRBD2	TRBV12-3/TRBV12-4	15	TRBJ2-7	CASSLGGGLSLEQYF	TGTGCCAGCAGCCTCGGGGGGGGCTTAAGTCTCGAGCAGTACTTC
few	NA	TRBV11-2	16	TRBJ1-5	CASSLVMGFSNQPQHF	TGTGCCAGCAGCTTAGTTATGGGGTTTAGCAATCAGCCCCAGCATTTT
medium-sized	NA	TRBV12-3/TRBV12-4	12	TRBJ2-2	CTVGGDTGELFF	TGTACCGTGGGGGGCGACACCGGGGAGCTGTTTTTT
many	NA	TRBV9	17	TRBJ2-2	CASSPPVGDWNTGELFF	TGTGCCAGCAGCCCACCAGTGGGGGACTGGAACACCGGGGAGCTGTTTTTT
many	NA	TRBV7-6	15	TRBJ2-7	CASSLAREPSYEQYF	TGTGCCAGCAGCTTAGCCAGGGAGCCCTCCTACGAGCAGTACTTC
medium-sized	NA	TRBV6-5	13	TRBJ1-1	CASSYSWNTEAFF	TGTGCCAGCAGTTACTCGTGGAACACTGAAGCTTTCTTT
medium-sized	NA	TRBV20-1	13	TRBJ1-5	CSAVGAGNQPQHF	TGCAGTGCAGTGGGCGCAGGGAATCAGCCCCAGCATTTT
many	NA	TRBV30	13	TRBJ1-1	CAWSVGRGSEAFF	TGTGCCTGGAGTGTGGGTCGGGGATCTGAAGCTTTCTTT
medium-sized	NA	TRBV6-2/TRBV6-3	14	TRBJ2-7	CASSYSIPSYEQYF	TGTGCCAGCAGTTACTCGATCCCCTCCTACGAGCAGTACTTC
few	NA	TRBV20-1	14	TRBJ2-1	CSAILAEGYNEQFF	TGCAGTGCCATCCTAGCCGAAGGATACAATGAGCAGTTCTTC
NA	TRBD1	TRBV20-1	16	TRBJ2-5	CSSRAITGGIQEAQYF	TGCAGTTCTAGAGCCATAACAGGGGGGATTCAAGAGGCCCAGTACTTC
NA	NA	TRBV12-3/TRBV12-4	13	TRBJ2-7	CASSSSGVREQYF	TGTGCCAGCAGCTCCTCGGGGGTGCGGGAGCAGTACTTC
NA	NA	TRBV18	13	TRBJ1-4	CASLPGSGEKLFF	TGTGCCAGCTTACCAGGCTCGGGCGAAAAACTGTTTTTT
few	NA	TRBV9	13	TRBJ2-7	CASSEGADYEQYF	TGTGCCAGCAGCGAAGGGGCTGACTACGAGCAGTACTTC
many	NA	TRBV6-4	14	TRBJ1-2	CASSDSSEAEGYTF	TGTGCCAGCAGTGACTCGTCGGAGGCTGAAGGCTACACCTTC
many	NA	TRBV28	11	TRBJ2-5	CASRLRETQYF	TGTGCCAGCAGGTTAAGGGAGACCCAGTACTTC
medium-sized	NA	TRBV12-3/TRBV12-4	12	TRBJ2-2	CASNEGAGELFF	TGTGCCAGCAATGAGGGCGCCGGGGAGCTGTTTTTT
few	NA	TRBV7-2	15	TRBJ2-7	CASSLAVGGSYEQYF	TGTGCCAGCAGCTTAGCGGTTGGCGGATCCTACGAGCAGTACTTC
few	NA	TRBV2	12	TRBJ2-2	CVSSMEGGELFF	TGTGTCAGCAGCATGGAGGGCGGGGAGCTGTTTTTT
many	TRBD2	TRBV20-1	17	TRBJ2-3	CSARSLAGGPVRDTQYF	TGCAGTGCTAGGAGTCTAGCGGGAGGCCCCGTTAGGGATACGCAGTATTTT
many	NA	TRBV28	18	TRBJ2-6	CASSLSSGRRSGANVLTF	TGTGCCAGCAGTTTGAGCTCGGGGAGAAGGTCTGGGGCCAACGTCCTGACTTTC
many	NA	TRBV7-9	13	TRBJ2-1	CASSPGRVNEQFF	TGTGCCAGCAGCCCGGGCAGGGTCAATGAGCAGTTCTTC
NA	NA	TRBV20-1	16	TRBJ2-1	CSAKPSQGLPYNEQFF	TGCAGTGCCAAACCATCACAGGGACTCCCCTACAATGAGCAGTTCTTC
medium-sized	TRBD2	TRBV5-1	14	TRBJ2-3	CASSFGGRADTQYF	TGCGCCAGCAGCTTCGGCGGGAGGGCCGATACGCAGTATTTT